The sample holds a few counts of the clone carrying this T cell receptor beta chain. No antigen is known for it. Mismatch with germline at one junction end may stem from a read error. The data stem from a study of blood T cells in healthy people across ages. In the study overall: Template-switching capture recovered about one barcoded beta molecule per two T cells.

General study points: Naive CD4+ cell counts and diversity both ran higher in long-lived than in aged donors.

The CDR3 has 13 residues. CDR1 is DFQATT, CDR2 SNEGSKA, per germline (reference sequence). The use of a sample-barcoded 5' primer and a J-beta primer mix characterized a second PCR of about 7 to 12 cycles. Each cDNA was tagged by a template-switch adaptor containing 12 random nucleotides. Individual samples furnished no less than 2.5 million CDR3-containing paired-end reads apiece. TCRdb redid the calling of the 5' RACE reads with MiXCR, one entry per CDR3 protein. The sample records 720,000 or so distinct CDR3 sequences, around 38% being singletons. The rearrangement uses TRBV20-1 and TRBJ1-6; 7 bases fit TRBD1. The origin of this receptor is an elderly man in good health. Sequencing input: blood. CDR3 in DNA: TGCAGTGCTGGGGACAGATCTAATTCGCCCCTCCACTTT. Protein: CSAGDRSNSPLHF.